This entry is about one T cell receptor beta chain. Per the germline V gene, CDR1 is SGHNT and CDR2 is YENEEA. V shed 1 base and J 4 bases; nucleotides not matched to a gene: 10. This CDR3 region has 17 residues. Stated treatment: randomized to nivolumab then ipilimumab (arm A) or the reverse (arm B). No patient had prior DNA-damaging chemotherapy. Profiling relied on immunoSEQ multiplex PCR, and the TCRdb table lists in-frame clones only, not all of them. Among 40,000 or so clones listed, 86% were seen once. This record belongs to a study of sequential checkpoint blockade in melanoma. Overall study: Arm A got nivolumab then ipilimumab; arm B the reverse, 1:1. Maintenance nivolumab came after either treatment sequence.

The starting material was CD8+ T cells sorted from blood (inferred from file names), obtained from a patient given nivolumab and ipilimumab in sequence. The receptor was derived from a human donor with melanoma. The rearrangement links TRBV11-3 to TRBJ2-3; 8 positions agree with TRBD2. CDR3: CASSLGLLAREADTQYF. In DNA, the CDR3 is TGTGCCAGCAGCTTAGGTCTTCTCGCGCGGGAGGCAGATACGCAGTATTTT.